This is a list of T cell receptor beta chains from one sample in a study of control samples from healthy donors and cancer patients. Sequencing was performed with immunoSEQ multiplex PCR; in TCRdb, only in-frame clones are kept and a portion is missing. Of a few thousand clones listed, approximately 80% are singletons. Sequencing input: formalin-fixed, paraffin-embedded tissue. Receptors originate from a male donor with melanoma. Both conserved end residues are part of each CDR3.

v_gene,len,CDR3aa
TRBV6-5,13,CASQGAARSPLHF
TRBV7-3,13,CASSLSRDNEQFF
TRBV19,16,CASSIVGQGDTDTQYF
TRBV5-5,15,CASSLTRGSGYGYTF
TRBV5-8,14,CASSPYRGGEEQYF
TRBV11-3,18,CASSLVGRGRSGANVLTF
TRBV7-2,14,CASSFAQGSYEQYF
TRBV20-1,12,CSASGRADEQYF
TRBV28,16,CASSLAGQGKYNEQFF
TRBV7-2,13,CASRDSGANVLTF
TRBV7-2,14,CASSLVGGNTEAFF
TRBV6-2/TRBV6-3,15,CASSYSGSATYEQYF
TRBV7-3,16,CASSLGLAYDKETQYF
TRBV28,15,CASSKGGSGANVLTF
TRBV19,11,CASRISGELFF
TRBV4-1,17,CASSQASLAGGRQTQYF
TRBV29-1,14,CSVPWGAGPYEQYF
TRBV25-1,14,CANRQGRIGGEAFF
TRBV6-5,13,CASRTSGRETQYF
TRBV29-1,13,CSARQGTVTEAFF
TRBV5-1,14,CASRQTATNEKLFF
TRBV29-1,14,CSVEGSGQGFGYTF
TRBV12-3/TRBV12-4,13,CASSFGSGETQYF
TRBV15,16,CATSRGGQGGGNTIYF
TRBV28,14,CASSFRWGGSPLHF
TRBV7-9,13,CASSLVGYYEQYF
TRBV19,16,CATGTGPYSTCDEQFF
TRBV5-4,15,CARSSPGRGRETQYF
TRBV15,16,CATRKGLTARDEKLFF
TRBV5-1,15,CASSTSGDPQETQYF
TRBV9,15,CASSISSGNTDTQYF
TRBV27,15,CASRYAGTRGETQYF
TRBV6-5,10,CASRTTEAFF
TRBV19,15,CASSTTRQGNTEAFF
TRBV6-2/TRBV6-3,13,CASSSRAVETQYF
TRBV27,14,CASSAGVLTDKQYF
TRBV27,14,CASRRGQGFDEQFF
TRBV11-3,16,CASSLVSSGSTDTQYF
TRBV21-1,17,CASSKRGPGEEEETQYF
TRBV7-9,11,CALSGDNEQFF
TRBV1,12,CTQRRSNTEAFF
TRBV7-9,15,CASSLEVASNEKLFF
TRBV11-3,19,CASSPGTSGSIWVTETQYF
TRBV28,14,CASRGQGEYYEQYF
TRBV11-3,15,CASSLGLAGKETQYF
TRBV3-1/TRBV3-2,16,CASSQPRVRSSGAQYF
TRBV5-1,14,CASSPPGGSDTQYF
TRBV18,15,CASSPKQGSNTEAFF
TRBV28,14,CASSKALTPEKLFF
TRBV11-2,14,CASSLGAVNTEAFF
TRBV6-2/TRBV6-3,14,CASNPTDSNQPQHF
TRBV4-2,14,CASSASENTGELFF
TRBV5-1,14,CASSYGTGGDTQYF
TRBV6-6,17,CASSLIKEQSRANVLTF
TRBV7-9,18,CASSLVLAEPSNTGELFF
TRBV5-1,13,CASRGGGSTEAFF
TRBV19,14,CASSARAGGSPLHF
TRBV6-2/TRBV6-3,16,CASTPPWPSGRNEQFF
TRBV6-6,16,CASSYSQGALRDIQYF